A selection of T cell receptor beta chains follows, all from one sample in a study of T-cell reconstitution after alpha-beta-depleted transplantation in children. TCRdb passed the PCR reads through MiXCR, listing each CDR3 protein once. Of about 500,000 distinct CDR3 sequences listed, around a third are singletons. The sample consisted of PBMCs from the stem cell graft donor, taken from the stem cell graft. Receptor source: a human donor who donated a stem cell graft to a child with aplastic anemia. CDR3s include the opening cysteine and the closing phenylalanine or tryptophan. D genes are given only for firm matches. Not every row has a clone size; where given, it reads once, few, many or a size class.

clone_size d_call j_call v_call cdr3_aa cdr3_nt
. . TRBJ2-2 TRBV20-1 CSARDGALNTGELFF TGCAGTGCTAGAGATGGGGCCTTGAACACCGGGGAGCTGTTTTTT
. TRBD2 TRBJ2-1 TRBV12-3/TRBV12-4 CASSLGLAGGHEQFF TGTGCCAGCAGTTTGGGACTAGCGGGAGGCCATGAGCAGTTCTTC
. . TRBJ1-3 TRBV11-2 CASSSYQGAGNTIYF TGTGCCAGCAGCTCCTACCAGGGAGCTGGAAACACCATATATTTT
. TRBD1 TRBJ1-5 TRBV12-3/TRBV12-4 CASSYGDRGTEQPQHF TGTGCCAGCAGTTATGGGGACAGGGGGACAGAGCAGCCCCAGCATTTT
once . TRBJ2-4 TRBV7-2 CASSPRGNGQYF TGTGCCAGCAGCCCCCGGGGGAACGGCCAGTACTTC
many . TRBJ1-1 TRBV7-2 CASSLGTANTEAFF TGTGCCAGCAGCTTAGGGACAGCGAACACTGAAGCTTTCTTT
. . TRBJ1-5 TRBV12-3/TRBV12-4 CASSLTGSYSNQPQHF TGTGCCAGCAGTCTAACAGGGAGTTATAGCAATCAGCCCCAGCATTTT
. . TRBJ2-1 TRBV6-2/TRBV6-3 CASRANSVNEQFF TGTGCCAGCAGGGCCAATTCGGTCAATGAGCAGTTCTTC
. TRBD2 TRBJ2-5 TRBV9 CASSVGAGVLEETQYF TGTGCCAGCAGCGTAGGAGCGGGAGTGCTTGAAGAGACCCAGTACTTC
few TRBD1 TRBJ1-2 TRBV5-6 CASSLAGRGTGDNGYTF TGTGCCAGCAGCTTGGCCGGACGCGGGACAGGAGACAATGGCTACACCTTC
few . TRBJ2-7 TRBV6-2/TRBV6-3 CASSYSSAGAIYEQYF TGTGCCAGCAGTTACTCGAGCGCGGGGGCGATCTACGAGCAGTACTTC
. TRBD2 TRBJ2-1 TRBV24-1 CATTSGGVGNEQFF TGTGCCACGACTAGCGGAGGAGTGGGCAATGAGCAGTTCTTC
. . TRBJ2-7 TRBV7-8 CASSPGAREQYF TGTGCCAGCAGCCCGGGTGCCCGCGAGCAGTACTTC